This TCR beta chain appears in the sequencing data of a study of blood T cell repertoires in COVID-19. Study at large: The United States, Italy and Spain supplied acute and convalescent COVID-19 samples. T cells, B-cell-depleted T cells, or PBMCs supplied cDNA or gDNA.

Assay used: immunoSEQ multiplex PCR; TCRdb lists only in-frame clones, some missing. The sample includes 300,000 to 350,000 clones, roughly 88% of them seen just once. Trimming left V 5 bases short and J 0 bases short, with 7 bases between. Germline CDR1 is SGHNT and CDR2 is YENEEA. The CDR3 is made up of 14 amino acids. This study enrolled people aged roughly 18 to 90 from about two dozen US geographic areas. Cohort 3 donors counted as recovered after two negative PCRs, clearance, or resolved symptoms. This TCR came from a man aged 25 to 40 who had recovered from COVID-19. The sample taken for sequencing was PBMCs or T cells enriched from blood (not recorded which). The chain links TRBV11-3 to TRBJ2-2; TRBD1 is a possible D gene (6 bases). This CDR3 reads CASSEGANTGELFF. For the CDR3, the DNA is TGTGCCAGCAGCGAGGGGGCGAACACCGGGGAGCTGTTTTTT. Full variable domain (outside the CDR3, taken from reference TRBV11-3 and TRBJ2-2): EAGVVQSPRYKIIEKKQPVAFWCNPISGHNTLYWYLQNLGQGPELLIRYENEEAVDDSQLPKDRFSAERLKGVDSTLKIQPAELGDSAVYLCASSEGANTGELFFGEGSRLTVL.